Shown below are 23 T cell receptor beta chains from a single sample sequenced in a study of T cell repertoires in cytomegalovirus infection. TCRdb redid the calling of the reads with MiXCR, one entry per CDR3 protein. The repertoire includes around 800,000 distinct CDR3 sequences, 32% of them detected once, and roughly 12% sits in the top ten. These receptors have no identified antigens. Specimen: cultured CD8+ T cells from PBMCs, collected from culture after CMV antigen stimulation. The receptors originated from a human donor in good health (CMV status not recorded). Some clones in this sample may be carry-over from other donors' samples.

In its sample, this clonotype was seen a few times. CDR3 residues: CASSPMGEDTQYF. For the CDR3, the DNA is TGTGCCAGCAGCCCTATGGGGGAGGATACGCAGTATTTT. V gene TRBV11-3 combines with J gene TRBJ2-3; D may be TRBD1 or TRBD2 (5 bases each). The V gene lost 5 bases and the J gene lost 6 bases, with 12 bases spanning the gap. Germline CDR1 and CDR2: SGHNT and YENEEA. The CDR3 loop spans 13 amino acids.

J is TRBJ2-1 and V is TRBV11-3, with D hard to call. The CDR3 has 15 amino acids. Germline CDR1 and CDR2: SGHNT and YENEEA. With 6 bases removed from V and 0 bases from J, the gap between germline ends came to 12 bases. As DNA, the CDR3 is TGTGCCAGCAGGTCTACAGAGAGCTCCTACAATGAGCAGTTCTTC. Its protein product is CASRSTESSYNEQFF.

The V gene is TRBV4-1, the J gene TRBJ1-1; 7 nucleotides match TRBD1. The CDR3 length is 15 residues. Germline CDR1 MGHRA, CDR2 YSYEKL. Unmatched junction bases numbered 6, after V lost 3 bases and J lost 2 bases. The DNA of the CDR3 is TGCGCCAGCAGCCACGAACAGGGGATAAACACTGAAGCTTTCTTT. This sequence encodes CASSHEQGINTEAFF.

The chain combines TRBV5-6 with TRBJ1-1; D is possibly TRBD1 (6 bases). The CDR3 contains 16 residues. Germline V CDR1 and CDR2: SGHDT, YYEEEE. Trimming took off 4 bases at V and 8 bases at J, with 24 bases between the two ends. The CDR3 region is CASSHRLGPYGGEAFF. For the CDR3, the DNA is TGTGCCAGCAGCCATCGCCTGGGGCCCTATGGGGGCGAAGCTTTCTTT.

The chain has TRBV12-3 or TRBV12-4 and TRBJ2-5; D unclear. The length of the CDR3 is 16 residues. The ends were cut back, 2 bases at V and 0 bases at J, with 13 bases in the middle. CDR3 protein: CASSLQPPRYQETQYF. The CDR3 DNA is TGTGCCAGCAGTTTACAGCCACCGCGGTACCAAGAGACCCAGTACTTC.

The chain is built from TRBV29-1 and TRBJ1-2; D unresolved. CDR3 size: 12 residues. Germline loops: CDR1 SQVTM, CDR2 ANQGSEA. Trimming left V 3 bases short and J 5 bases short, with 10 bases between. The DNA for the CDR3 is TGCAGCGTTGACTCCCAGAAATATGGCTACACCTTC. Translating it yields CSVDSQKYGYTF.

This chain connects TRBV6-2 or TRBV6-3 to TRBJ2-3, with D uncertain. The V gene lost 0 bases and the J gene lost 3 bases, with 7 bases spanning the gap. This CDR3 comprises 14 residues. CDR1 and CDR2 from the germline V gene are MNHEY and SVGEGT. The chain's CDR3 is CASSYSERTDTQYF. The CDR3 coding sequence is TGTGCCAGCAGTTACTCGGAGAGAACAGATACGCAGTATTTT.

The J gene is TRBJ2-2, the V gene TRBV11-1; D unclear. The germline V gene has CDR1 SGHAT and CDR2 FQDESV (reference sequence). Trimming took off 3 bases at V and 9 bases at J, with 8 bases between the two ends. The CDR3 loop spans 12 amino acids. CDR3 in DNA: TGTGCCAGCAGCTTTAGCTCTCGGGAGCTGTTTTTT. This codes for CASSFSSRELFF. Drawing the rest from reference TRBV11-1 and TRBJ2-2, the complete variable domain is EAEVAQSPRYKITEKSQAVAFWCDPISGHATLYWYRQILGQGPELLVQFQDESVVDDSQLPKDRFSAERLKGVDSTLKIQPAELGDSAMYLCASSFSSRELFFGEGSRLTVL.

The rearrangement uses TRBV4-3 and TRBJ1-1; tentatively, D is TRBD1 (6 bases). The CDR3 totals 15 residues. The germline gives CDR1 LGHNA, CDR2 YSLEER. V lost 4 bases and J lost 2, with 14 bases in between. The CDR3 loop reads CASSLNRVTNTEAFF. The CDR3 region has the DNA TGCGCCAGCAGCCTGAACAGGGTGACAAACACTGAAGCTTTCTTT.

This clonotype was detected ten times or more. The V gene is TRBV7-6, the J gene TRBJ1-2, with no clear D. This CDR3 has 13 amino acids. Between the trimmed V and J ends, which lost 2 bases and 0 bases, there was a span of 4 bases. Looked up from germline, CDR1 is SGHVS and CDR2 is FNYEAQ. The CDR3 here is CASSLQANYGYTF. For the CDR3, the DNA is TGTGCCAGCAGCTTACAGGCTAACTATGGCTACACCTTC.

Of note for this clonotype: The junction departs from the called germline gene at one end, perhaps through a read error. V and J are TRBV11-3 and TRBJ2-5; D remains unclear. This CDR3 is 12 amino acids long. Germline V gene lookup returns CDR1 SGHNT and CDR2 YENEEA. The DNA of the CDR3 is TGTGTCAGCAGCATAGAGGAAGAGACCCAGTACTTC. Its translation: CVSSIEEETQYF.

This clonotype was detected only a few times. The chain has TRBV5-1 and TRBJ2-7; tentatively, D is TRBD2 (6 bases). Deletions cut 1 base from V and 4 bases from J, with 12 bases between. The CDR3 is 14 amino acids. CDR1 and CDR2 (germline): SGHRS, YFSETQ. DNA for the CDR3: TGCGCCAGCAGCTTGTGGGGACTCCATTACGAGCAGTACTTC. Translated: CASSLWGLHYEQYF. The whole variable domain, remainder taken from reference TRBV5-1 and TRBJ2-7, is KAGVTQTPRYLIKTRGQQVTLSCSPISGHRSVSWYQQTPGQGLQFLFEYFSETQRNKGNFPGRFSGRQFSNSRSEMNVSTLELGDSALYLCASSLWGLHYEQYFGPGTRLTVT.

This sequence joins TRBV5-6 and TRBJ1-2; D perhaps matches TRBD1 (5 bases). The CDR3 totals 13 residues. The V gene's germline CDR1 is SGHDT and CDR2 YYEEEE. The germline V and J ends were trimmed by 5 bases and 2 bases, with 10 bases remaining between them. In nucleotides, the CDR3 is TGTGCCAGCAGGGTTGCAGGGAACTATGGCTACACCTTC. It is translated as CASRVAGNYGYTF.

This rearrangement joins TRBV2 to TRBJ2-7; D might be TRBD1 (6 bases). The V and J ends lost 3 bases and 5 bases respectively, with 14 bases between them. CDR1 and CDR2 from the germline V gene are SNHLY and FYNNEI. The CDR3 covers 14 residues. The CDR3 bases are TGTGCCAGCAGTGATAACACAGGGTTGCACGAGCAGTACGTC. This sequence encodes CASSDNTGLHEQYV.

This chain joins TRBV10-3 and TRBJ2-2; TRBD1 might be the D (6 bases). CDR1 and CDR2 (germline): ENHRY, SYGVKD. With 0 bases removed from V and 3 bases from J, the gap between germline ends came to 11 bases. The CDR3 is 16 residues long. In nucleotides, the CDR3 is TGTGCCATCAGTGAGTCGAACAGGGCGGACACCGGGGAGCTGTTTTTT. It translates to CAISESNRADTGELFF.

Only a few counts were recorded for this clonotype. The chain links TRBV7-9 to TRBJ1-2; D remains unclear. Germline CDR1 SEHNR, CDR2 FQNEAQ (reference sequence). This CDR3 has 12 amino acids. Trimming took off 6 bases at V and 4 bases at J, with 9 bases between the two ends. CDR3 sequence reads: CASRPTAYGYTF. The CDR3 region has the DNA TGTGCCAGCAGGCCGACCGCCTATGGCTACACCTTC. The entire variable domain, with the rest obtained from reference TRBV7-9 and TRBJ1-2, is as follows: DTGVSQNPRHKITKRGQNVTFRCDPISEHNRLYWYRQTLGQGPEFLTYFQNEAQLEKSRLLSDRFSAERPKGSFSTLEIQRTEQGDSAMYLCASRPTAYGYTFGSGTRLTVV.

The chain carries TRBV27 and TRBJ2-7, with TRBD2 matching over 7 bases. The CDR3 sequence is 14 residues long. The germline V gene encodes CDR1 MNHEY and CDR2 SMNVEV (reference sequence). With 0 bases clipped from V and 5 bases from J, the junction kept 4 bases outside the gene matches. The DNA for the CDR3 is TGTGCCAGCAGTTTATCCCCGGGGGGTCACGAGCAGTACTTC. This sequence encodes CASSLSPGGHEQYF.

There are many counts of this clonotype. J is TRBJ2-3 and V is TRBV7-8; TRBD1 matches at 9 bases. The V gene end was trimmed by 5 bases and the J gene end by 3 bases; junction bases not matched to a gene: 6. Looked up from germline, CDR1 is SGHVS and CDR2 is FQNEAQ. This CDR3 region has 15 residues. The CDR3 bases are TGTGCCAGCAGCCCTACGGACAGGGGAACAGATACGCAGTATTTT. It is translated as CASSPTDRGTDTQYF.

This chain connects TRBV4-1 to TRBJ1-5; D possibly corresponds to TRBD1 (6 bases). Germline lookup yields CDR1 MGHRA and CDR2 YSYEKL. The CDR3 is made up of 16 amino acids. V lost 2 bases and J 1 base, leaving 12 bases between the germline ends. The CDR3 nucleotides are TGCGCCAGCAGCCAAACCGTCAGGGGAAGCAATCAGCCCCAGCATTTT. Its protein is CASSQTVRGSNQPQHF.

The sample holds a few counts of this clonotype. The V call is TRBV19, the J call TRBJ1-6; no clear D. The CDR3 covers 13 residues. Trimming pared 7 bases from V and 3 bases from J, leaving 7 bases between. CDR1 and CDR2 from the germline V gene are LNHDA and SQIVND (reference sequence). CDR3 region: CASNDNYNSPLHF. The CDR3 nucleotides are TGTGCCAGTAACGACAACTATAATTCACCCCTCCACTTT.

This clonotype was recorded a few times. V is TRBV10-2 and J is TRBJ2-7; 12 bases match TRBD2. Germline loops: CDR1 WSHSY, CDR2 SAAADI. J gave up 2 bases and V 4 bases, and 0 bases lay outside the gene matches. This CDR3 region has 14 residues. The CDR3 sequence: CASSGTSGAYEQYF. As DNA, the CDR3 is TGCGCCAGCAGTGGGACTAGCGGGGCCTACGAGCAGTACTTC.

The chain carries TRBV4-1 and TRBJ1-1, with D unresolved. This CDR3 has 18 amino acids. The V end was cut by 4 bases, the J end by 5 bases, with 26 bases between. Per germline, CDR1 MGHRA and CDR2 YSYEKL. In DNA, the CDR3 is TGCGCCAGCAGCCGTAGGTCACCGTTTGACGCCCAAGGGACTGAAGCTTTCTTT. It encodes CASSRRSPFDAQGTEAFF.

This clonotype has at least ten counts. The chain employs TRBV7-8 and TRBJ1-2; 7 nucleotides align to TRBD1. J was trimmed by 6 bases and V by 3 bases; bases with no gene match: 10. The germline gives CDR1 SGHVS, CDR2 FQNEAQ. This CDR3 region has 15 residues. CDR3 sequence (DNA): TGTGCCAGCAGCTTCAGGGGGAGGGGAGGCAATGGCTACACCTTC. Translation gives CASSFRGRGGNGYTF.